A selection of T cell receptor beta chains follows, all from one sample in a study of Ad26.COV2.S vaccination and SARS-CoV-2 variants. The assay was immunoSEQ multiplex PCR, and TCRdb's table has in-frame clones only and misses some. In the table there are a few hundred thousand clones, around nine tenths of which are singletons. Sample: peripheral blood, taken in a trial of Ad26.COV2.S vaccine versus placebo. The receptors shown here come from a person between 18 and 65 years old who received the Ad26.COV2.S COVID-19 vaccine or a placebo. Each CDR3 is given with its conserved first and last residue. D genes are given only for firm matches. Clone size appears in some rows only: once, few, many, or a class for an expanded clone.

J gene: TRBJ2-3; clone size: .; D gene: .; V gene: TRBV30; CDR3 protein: CAWTSLDTQYF; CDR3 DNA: TGTGCCTGGACTTCTTTGGATACGCAGTATTTT
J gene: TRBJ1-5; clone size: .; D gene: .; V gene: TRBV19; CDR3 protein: CASSMRPWSNQPQHF; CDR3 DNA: TGTGCCAGTAGTATGCGTCCTTGGAGCAATCAGCCCCAGCATTTT
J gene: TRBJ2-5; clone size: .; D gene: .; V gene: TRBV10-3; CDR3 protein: CAISAGEKETQYF; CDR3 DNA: TGTGCCATCAGTGCCGGGGAGAAAGAGACCCAGTACTTC
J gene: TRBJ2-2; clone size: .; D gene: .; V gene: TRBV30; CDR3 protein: CACVQGTGELFF; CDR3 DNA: TGTGCCTGTGTCCAGGGGACCGGGGAGCTGTTTTTT
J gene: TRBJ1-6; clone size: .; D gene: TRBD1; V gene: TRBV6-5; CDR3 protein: CASSYSGGRSPLHF; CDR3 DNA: TGTGCCAGCAGTTACTCAGGGGGCCGTTCACCCCTCCACTTT
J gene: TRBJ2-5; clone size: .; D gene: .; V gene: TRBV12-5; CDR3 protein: CASEGGQVETQYF; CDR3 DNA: TGTGCTAGTGAGGGGGGGCAGGTGGAGACCCAGTACTTC
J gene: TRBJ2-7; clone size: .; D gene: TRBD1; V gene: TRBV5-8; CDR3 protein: CASTIEGTGVDEQYF; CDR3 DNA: TGTGCCAGCACCATCGAAGGGACAGGGGTCGACGAGCAGTACTTC
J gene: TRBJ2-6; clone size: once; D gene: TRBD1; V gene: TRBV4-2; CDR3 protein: CASSQGGQGSGANVLTF; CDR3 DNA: TGTGCCAGCAGCCAAGGGGGACAGGGGTCTGGGGCCAACGTCCTGACTTTC
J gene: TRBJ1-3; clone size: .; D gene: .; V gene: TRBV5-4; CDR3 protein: CASSLANSRGNTIYF; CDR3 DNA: TGTGCCAGCAGCTTGGCCAATTCACGCGGAAACACCATATATTTT
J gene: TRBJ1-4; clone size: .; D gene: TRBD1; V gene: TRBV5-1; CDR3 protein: CASSSGTGDEKLFF; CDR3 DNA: TGCGCCAGCAGCTCCGGGACAGGGGATGAAAAACTGTTTTTT
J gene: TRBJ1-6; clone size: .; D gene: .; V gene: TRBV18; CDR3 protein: CASSLDGGSYNSPLHF; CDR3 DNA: TGTGCCAGCTCACTCGACGGGGGTTCCTATAATTCACCCCTCCACTTT
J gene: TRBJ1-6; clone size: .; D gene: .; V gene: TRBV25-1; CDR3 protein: CASRRGNSPLHF; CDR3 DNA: TGTGCCAGCAGGAGGGGAAATTCACCCCTCCACTTT
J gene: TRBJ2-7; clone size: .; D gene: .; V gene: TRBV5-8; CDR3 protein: CASSLYRSYEQYF; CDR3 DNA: TGTGCCAGCAGCTTGTACAGGAGCTACGAGCAGTACTTC
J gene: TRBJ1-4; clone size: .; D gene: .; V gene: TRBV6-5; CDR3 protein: CASSRAGQSNEKLFF; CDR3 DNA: TGTGCCAGCAGCCGAGCAGGGCAGTCTAATGAAAAACTGTTTTTT
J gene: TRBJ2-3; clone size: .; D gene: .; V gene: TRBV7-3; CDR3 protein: CASSSPGDTDTQYF; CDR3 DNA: TGTGCCAGCAGCTCTCCGGGAGACACAGATACGCAGTATTTT
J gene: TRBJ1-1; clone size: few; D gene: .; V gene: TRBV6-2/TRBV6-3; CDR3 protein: CASSPRDRTEAFF; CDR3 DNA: TGTGCCAGCAGTCCCCGGGACCGCACTGAAGCTTTCTTT
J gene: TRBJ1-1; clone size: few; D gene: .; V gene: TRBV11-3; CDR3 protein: CASSKGLPNTEAFF; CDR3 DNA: TGTGCCAGCAGCAAGGGATTACCTAACACTGAAGCTTTCTTT
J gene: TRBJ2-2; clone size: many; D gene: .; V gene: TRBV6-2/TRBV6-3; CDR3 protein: CASSYSYTGELFF; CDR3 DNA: TGTGCCAGCAGTTACTCGTACACCGGGGAGCTGTTTTTT
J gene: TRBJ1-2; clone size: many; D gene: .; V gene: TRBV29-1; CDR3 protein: CSGAHNYGYTF; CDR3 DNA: TGCAGCGGCGCTCATAACTATGGCTACACCTTC
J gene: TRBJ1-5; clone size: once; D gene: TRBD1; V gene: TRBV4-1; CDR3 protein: CASSPPGQGAQQPQHF; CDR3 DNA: TGCGCCAGCAGCCCGCCTGGACAGGGGGCTCAGCAGCCCCAGCATTTT
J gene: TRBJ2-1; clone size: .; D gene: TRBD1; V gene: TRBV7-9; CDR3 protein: CASSLGQGRNEQFF; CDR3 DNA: TGTGCCAGCAGCTTAGGACAGGGTAGGAATGAGCAGTTCTTC
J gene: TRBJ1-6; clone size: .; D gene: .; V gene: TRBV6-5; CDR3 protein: CASSYRAAMISPLHF; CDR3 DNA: TGTGCCAGCAGTTATCGTGCTGCGATGATTTCACCCCTCCACTTT
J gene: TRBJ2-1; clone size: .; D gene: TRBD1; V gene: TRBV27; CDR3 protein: CASREWDRQNNEQFF; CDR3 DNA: TGTGCCAGCAGGGAATGGGACAGGCAGAACAATGAGCAGTTCTTC
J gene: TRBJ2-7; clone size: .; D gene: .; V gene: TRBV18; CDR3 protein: CASSPMLGAVLKSSYEQYF; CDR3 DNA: TGTGCCAGCTCACCTATGTTAGGGGCCGTACTGAAGAGCTCCTACGAGCAGTACTTC
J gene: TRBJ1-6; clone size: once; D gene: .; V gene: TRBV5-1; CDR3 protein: CASSSRGGRYNSPLHF; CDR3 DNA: TGCGCCAGCAGCTCCAGGGGCGGTCGCTATAATTCACCCCTCCACTTT
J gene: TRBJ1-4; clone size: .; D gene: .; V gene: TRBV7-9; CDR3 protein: CASRPTRGINEKLFF; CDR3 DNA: TGTGCCAGCAGGCCCACCCGGGGGATAAATGAAAAACTGTTTTTT
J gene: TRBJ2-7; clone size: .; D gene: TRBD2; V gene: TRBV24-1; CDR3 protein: CATSDLGFWRGVPYEQYF; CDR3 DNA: TGTGCCACCAGTGATTTAGGTTTCTGGCGGGGGGTCCCCTACGAGCAGTACTTC
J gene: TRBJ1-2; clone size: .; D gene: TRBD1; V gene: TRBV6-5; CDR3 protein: CASSTGQGYVYGYTF; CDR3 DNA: TGTGCCAGCAGTACCGGACAGGGTTATGTCTATGGCTACACCTTC
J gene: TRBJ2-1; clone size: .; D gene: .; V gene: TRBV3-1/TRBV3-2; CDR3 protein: CASSWTSAGTYNEQFF; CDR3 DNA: TGTGCCAGCTCCTGGACCTCAGCGGGTACCTACAATGAGCAGTTCTTC
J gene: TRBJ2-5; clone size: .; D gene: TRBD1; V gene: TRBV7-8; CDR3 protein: CASIATGWPSETQYF; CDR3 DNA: TGTGCCAGCATCGCGACAGGGTGGCCATCTGAGACCCAGTACTTC
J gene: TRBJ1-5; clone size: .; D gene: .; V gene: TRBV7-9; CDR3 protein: CASSDTGTLNQPQHF; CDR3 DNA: TGTGCCAGCAGCGATACCGGGACCCTAAATCAGCCCCAGCATTTT
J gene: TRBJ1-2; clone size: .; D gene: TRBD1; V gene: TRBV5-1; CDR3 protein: CASSLTGEDGYTF; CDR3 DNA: TGCGCCAGCAGCTTGACAGGGGAGGATGGCTACACCTTC
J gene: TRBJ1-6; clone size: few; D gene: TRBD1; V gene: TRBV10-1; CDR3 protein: CASSESGDSNYNSPLHF; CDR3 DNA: TGCGCCAGCAGTGAGTCAGGGGACAGCAACTATAATTCACCCCTCCACTTT
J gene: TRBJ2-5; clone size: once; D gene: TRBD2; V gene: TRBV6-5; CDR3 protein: CASSYGGKETQYF; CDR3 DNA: TGTGCCAGCAGCTACGGGGGGAAAGAGACCCAGTACTTC
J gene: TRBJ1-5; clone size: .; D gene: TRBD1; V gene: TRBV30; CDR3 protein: CAWSRTHRGNQPQHF; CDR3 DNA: TGTGCCTGGAGCCGTACGCACAGGGGAAACCAGCCCCAGCATTTT
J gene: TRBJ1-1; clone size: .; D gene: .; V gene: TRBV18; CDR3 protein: CASSPRVNTEAFF; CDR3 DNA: TGTGCCAGCTCACCAAGGGTGAACACTGAAGCTTTCTTT
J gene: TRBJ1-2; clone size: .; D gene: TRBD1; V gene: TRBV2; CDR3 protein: CASSPTGGRISGYTF; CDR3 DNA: TGTGCCAGCAGTCCTACAGGGGGCAGGATAAGTGGCTACACCTTC
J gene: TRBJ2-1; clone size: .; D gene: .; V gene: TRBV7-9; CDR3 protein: CASSQTGPYNEQFF; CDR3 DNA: TGTGCCAGCAGCCAGACAGGTCCCTACAATGAGCAGTTCTTC
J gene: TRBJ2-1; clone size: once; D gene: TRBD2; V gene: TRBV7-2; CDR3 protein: CASSFPVSGVNEQFF; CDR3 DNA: TGTGCCAGCAGCTTCCCCGTTAGCGGGGTCAATGAGCAGTTCTTC
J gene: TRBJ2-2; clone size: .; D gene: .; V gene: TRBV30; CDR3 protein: CAWGTGQSLASAGELFF; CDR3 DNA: TGTGCCTGGGGAACGGGACAGTCTCTTGCTAGCGCCGGGGAGCTGTTTTTT
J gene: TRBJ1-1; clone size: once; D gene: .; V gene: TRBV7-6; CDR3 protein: CASSPQSSTEINTEAFF; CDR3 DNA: TGTGCCAGCAGCCCGCAAAGTTCGACAGAGATCAACACTGAAGCTTTCTTT
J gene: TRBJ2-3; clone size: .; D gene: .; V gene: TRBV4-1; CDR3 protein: CASSQGYRLPGTDTQYF; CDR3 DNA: TGCGCCAGCAGCCAAGGCTATCGATTACCCGGCACAGATACGCAGTATTTT
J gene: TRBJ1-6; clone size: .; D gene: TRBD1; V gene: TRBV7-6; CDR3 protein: CASSSLRGPALNSPLHF; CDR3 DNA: TGTGCCAGCAGCTCCCTGAGGGGGCCCGCGCTTAATTCACCCCTCCACTTT
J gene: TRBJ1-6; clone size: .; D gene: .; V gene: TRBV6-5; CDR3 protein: CASSPGGSNSPLHF; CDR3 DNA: TGTGCCAGCAGCCCGGGAGGGTCTAATTCACCCCTCCACTTT
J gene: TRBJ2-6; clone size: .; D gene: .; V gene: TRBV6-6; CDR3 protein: CASSYIDSGANVLTF; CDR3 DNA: TGTGCCAGCAGTTACATCGACTCTGGGGCCAACGTCCTGACTTTC
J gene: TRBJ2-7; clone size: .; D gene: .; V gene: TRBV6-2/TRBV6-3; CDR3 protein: CASSYVLPSYEQYF; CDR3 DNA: TGTGCCAGCAGTTACGTACTTCCCTCCTACGAGCAGTACTTC